The 29 T cell receptor beta chains reported below all come from one sample, sequenced in a study of CD4 T cells in relation to SARS-CoV-2 and coronaviruses. These TCRs' antigens remain unknown. CD4+ T cells from unexposed donors were obtained before the COVID-19 pandemic (2011-2018). CD4+ T cells were isolated from the cells after less than 13 days of culture. TCRdb's copy holds only in-frame clones and misses some; the assay was immunoSEQ multiplex PCR. The sample lists approximately 20,000 clones; about 70% were seen once. Sample: CD4+ T cells from PBMCs, cultured in vitro. These receptors were obtained from a human donor in good health.

The chain has TRBV28 and TRBJ1-2, with D unresolved. V shed 2 bases and J shed 4 bases, with 14 bases lying between them. This CDR3 is 15 amino acids long. Germline V gene lookup returns CDR1 MDHEN and CDR2 SYDVKM. The CDR3 region has the DNA TGTGCCAGCAGTTTAGTTCCCTCGCTCCCCTATGGCTACACCTTC. The encoded protein is CASSLVPSLPYGYTF.

The chain recombines TRBV5-6 with TRBJ1-3, with D unresolved. Per germline, CDR1 SGHDT and CDR2 YYEEEE. This CDR3 has 15 amino acids. Trimming cost V 4 bases and J 0 bases, with 11 bases left between them. The CDR3: CASSKGISSGNTIYF. The CDR3 DNA reads TGTGCCAGCAGCAAAGGGATTTCCTCTGGAAACACCATATATTTT.

The chain employs TRBV15 and TRBJ2-1; 7 positions match TRBD2. V shed 5 bases and J 0 bases; nucleotides not matched to a gene: 7. The CDR3 is 16 residues long. From germline, CDR1 is LNHNV and CDR2 YYDKDF (reference sequence). The chain's CDR3 is CATSSQRDSSYNEQFF. Here the CDR3 DNA reads TGTGCCACCAGCTCCCAGCGGGATAGCTCCTACAATGAGCAGTTCTTC.

The V gene is TRBV15, the J gene TRBJ1-5; D unresolved. The CDR3 length is 14 residues. The germline gives CDR1 LNHNV, CDR2 YYDKDF (reference sequence). The ends were cut back, 0 bases at V and 3 bases at J, with 6 bases in the middle. Here the CDR3 reads CATSRDRINQPQHF. DNA for the CDR3: TGTGCCACCAGCAGAGACAGGATCAATCAGCCCCAGCATTTT.

This clone has just one count. The chain recombines TRBV7-8 with TRBJ1-1, with 11 bases lining up with TRBD1. With V trimmed by 3 bases and J by 6 bases, 6 bases remained unmatched. Germline assignment: CDR1 SGHVS and CDR2 FQNEAQ. The CDR3 is 15 amino acids. The CDR3 loop is CASSFLPGQGAEAFF. CDR3 bases: TGTGCCAGCAGCTTTCTACCGGGACAGGGGGCTGAAGCTTTCTTT.

The chain recombines TRBV2 with TRBJ1-5; no clear D gene. Trimming pared 10 bases from V and 0 bases from J, leaving 10 bases between. Germline loops: CDR1 SNHLY, CDR2 FYNNEI. This CDR3 spans 13 amino acids. CDR3 sequence (DNA): TGTGCCACCAGACGGGATAGCAATCAGCCCCAGCATTTT. Translating it yields CATRRDSNQPQHF.

V is TRBV19 and J is TRBJ2-2, with D perhaps given as TRBD1 or TRBD2 (6 bases each). The CDR3 contains 18 residues. Germline lookup yields CDR1 LNHDA and CDR2 SQIVND (reference sequence). The V and J ends lost 4 bases and 7 bases respectively, with 25 bases between them. The CDR3: CASSTYYTRDMGSGELFF. The CDR3 DNA is TGTGCCAGTAGTACATATTACACGCGGGACATGGGGAGCGGGGAGCTGTTTTTT. Filled out from reference TRBV19 and TRBJ2-2, the complete variable domain reads DGGITQSPKYLFRKEGQNVTLSCEQNLNHDAMYWYRQDPGQGLRLIYYSQIVNDFQKGDIAEGYSVSREKKESFPLTVTSAQKNPTAFYLCASSTYYTRDMGSGELFFGEGSRLTVL.

The chain couples TRBV12-2 to TRBJ2-7; the D call TRBD2 from the table was never checked on the DNA. TRBV12-2 is annotated as a pseudogene. This CDR3 spans 14 amino acids. CDR3 DNA: TGTGCAAGTCGCTCGAAGACTAGCGGCTACGAGCAGTACTTC. Protein: CASRSKTSGYEQYF.

This sequence joins TRBV15 and TRBJ1-6; tentative D call: TRBD1 (5 bases). V lost 4 bases and J 7 bases, leaving 11 bases between the germline ends. Germline loops: CDR1 LNHNV, CDR2 YYDKDF (reference sequence). The CDR3 totals 14 residues. The CDR3 loop is CATSIPGRNSPLHF. CDR3 DNA sequence: TGTGCCACCAGCATTCCAGGGCGGAATTCACCCCTCCACTTT. Together with reference TRBV15 and TRBJ1-6, the CDR3 gives the full variable domain: DAMVIQNPRYQVTQFGKPVTLSCSQTLNHNVMYWYQQKSSQAPKLLFHYYDKDFNNEADTPDNFQSRRPNTSFCFLDIRSPGLGDTAMYLCATSIPGRNSPLHFGNGTRLTVT.

This clone appeared once. The chain employs TRBV7-9 and TRBJ1-2; no clear D. V gave up 5 bases and J gave up 4 bases, with 14 bases separating them. Germline CDR1 reads SEHNR; CDR2 reads FQNEAQ (reference sequence). The CDR3 contains 14 residues. The CDR3 DNA sequence: TGTGCCAGCAGCCCAGAAGACCGGCGCTATGGCTACACCTTC. This encodes CASSPEDRRYGYTF.

The gene calls are TRBV19 and TRBJ1-4; tentative D call: TRBD1 (5 bases). The CDR3 spans 15 residues. Germline CDR1 reads LNHDA; CDR2 reads SQIVND (reference sequence). V shed 1 base and J shed 7 bases, with 13 bases lying between them. The DNA of the CDR3 is TGTGCCAGTAGTATAGTCGCTCAGGGAAGTGAAAAACTGTTTTTT. Translation gives CASSIVAQGSEKLFF.

The V and J genes are TRBV4-1 and TRBJ1-2, with D possibly TRBD1 on 5 matching bases. With 3 bases removed from V and 1 base from J, the gap between germline ends came to 9 bases. Per the germline V gene, CDR1 is MGHRA and CDR2 is YSYEKL. The CDR3 contains 14 residues. The chain's CDR3 is CASSHRQLNYGYTF. The CDR3 DNA reads as TGCGCCAGCAGCCACCGACAGCTTAACTATGGCTACACCTTC.

The gene calls are TRBV7-9 and TRBJ1-1, with D hard to call. This CDR3 comprises 12 residues. Deletions cut 1 base from V and 6 bases from J, with 6 bases between. The germline V gene encodes CDR1 SEHNR and CDR2 FQNEAQ (reference sequence). The CDR3, as DNA: TGTGCCAGCAGCTTAGACAGTTCTGAAGCTTTCTTT. This sequence encodes CASSLDSSEAFF.

V gene TRBV6-5 combines with J gene TRBJ2-1; possible D gene TRBD2, 6 bases. Trimming stripped 10 bases from V and 5 bases from J, with 18 bases between. The CDR3 totals 14 residues. Per germline, CDR1 MNHEY and CDR2 SVGAGI. CDR3 DNA sequence: TGTGCCACGAGGTGGGACTCCGAGAACAATGAGCAGTTCTTC. Residues: CATRWDSENNEQFF.

The chain uses TRBV5-5 and TRBJ2-1; 7 nucleotides match TRBD2. CDR1 SGHKS and CDR2 YYEKEE come from the germline V gene (reference sequence). There are 17 residues in the CDR3. The V and J ends lost 4 bases and 3 bases, in that order; junction bases with no gene match: 13. In DNA, the CDR3 is TGTGCCAGCAGCACCCCTTTGACCGGGACTAACTACAATGAGCAGTTCTTC. Its translation: CASSTPLTGTNYNEQFF.

In DNA form, the CDR3 reads TGCGCCAGCAGCCTAGGGACAGGGCCCAATCAGCCCCAGCATTTT. It yields the protein CASSLGTGPNQPQHF. The J gene is TRBJ1-5, the V gene TRBV5-1; TRBD1 agrees at 9 bases. Losses at the gene ends were 4 bases for V and 3 bases for J; bases not matched to a gene: 5. The CDR3 sequence is 15 residues long. The V gene's germline CDR1 is SGHRS and CDR2 YFSETQ.

Only one count was recorded for this clone. The chain joins TRBV11-3 to TRBJ2-1, with TRBD2 identical over 14 bases. Per germline, CDR1 SGHNT and CDR2 YENEEA. The J segment lost 2 bases and the V segment lost 5 bases, leaving 2 bases of the junction unmatched. The CDR3 has 16 residues. CDR3 coding DNA: TGTGCCAGCAGCCCGGGACTAGCGGGAGCCTACAATGAGCAGTTCTTC. It specifies CASSPGLAGAYNEQFF.

The chain couples TRBV6-5 to TRBJ2-7; 7 bases fit TRBD1. CDR3 length: 13 amino acids. The trim removed 9 bases at V and 4 bases at J, leaving 9 bases unmatched. Germline V gene sequence: CDR1 MNHEY, CDR2 SVGAGI. This CDR3 reads CASLPGQHYEQYF. CDR3 DNA: TGTGCCAGTCTCCCGGGACAGCATTACGAGCAGTACTTC.

V is TRBV25-1 and J is TRBJ2-2; D perhaps matches TRBD2 (6 bases). Trimming took off 3 bases at V and 0 bases at J, with 11 bases between the two ends. The germline V gene has CDR1 MGHDK and CDR2 SYGVNS. This CDR3 spans 16 amino acids. Here the CDR3 DNA reads TGTGCCAGCAGTGATCCCGGGACTGCGAACACCGGGGAGCTGTTTTTT. Its translation: CASSDPGTANTGELFF.

CDR3 amino acids: CSVENGVGFFGKNIQYF. In nucleotides, the CDR3 is TGCAGCGTTGAAAACGGAGTAGGGTTTTTCGGCAAAAACATTCAGTACTTC. V is TRBV29-1 and J is TRBJ2-4; D unresolved. CDR1 is SQVTM and CDR2 is ANQGSEA in the germline V gene. Trimming shortened V by 2 bases and J by 3 bases, and 20 bases separated the two germline ends. The CDR3 contains 17 residues. The full variable domain, with the rest looked up from reference TRBV29-1 and TRBJ2-4, is SAVISQKPSRDICQRGTSLTIQCQVDSQVTMMFWYRQQPGQSLTLIATANQGSEATYESGFVIDKFPISRPNLTFSTLTVSNMSPEDSSIYLCSVENGVGFFGKNIQYFGAGTRLSVL.

The CDR3 loop reads CATTRGTFQETQYF. CDR3 nucleotide sequence: TGTGCCACCACCCGGGGGACTTTCCAAGAGACCCAGTACTTC. The chain recombines TRBV28 with TRBJ2-5, with D possibly matching TRBD2 (6 bases). Germline assignment: CDR1 MDHEN and CDR2 SYDVKM. V was shortened by 10 bases and J by 1 base, with 16 bases between the two germline ends. CDR3 size: 14 residues.

The chain couples TRBV9 to TRBJ2-5; D may be TRBD1 (6 bases). The germline gives CDR1 SGDLS, CDR2 YYNGEE. The CDR3 is 18 residues long. V was clipped by 0 bases and J by 5 bases, with 23 bases between them. CDR3 protein: CASSVARTPDSFAETQYF. The DNA of the CDR3 is TGTGCCAGCAGCGTAGCTAGGACCCCGGACAGTTTCGCGGAGACCCAGTACTTC. The full variable domain, rest sourced from reference TRBV9 and TRBJ2-5, is DSGVTQTPKHLITATGQRVTLRCSPRSGDLSVYWYQQSLDQGLQFLIQYYNGEERAKGNILERFSAQQFPDLHSELNLSSLELGDSALYFCASSVARTPDSFAETQYFGPGTRLLVL.

The gene calls are TRBV15 and TRBJ2-2; D possibly corresponds to TRBD1 (7 bases). Per germline, CDR1 LNHNV and CDR2 YYDKDF (reference sequence). The CDR3 loop spans 15 amino acids. Trimming left V 1 base short and J 4 bases short, with 10 bases between. The CDR3 is CATSRAQGGTGELFF. The CDR3 nucleotides read TGTGCCACCAGCAGAGCGCAGGGGGGCACCGGGGAGCTGTTTTTT.

The chain carries TRBV7-9 and TRBJ2-2; 7 bases match TRBD1. This CDR3 contains 15 residues. The J segment lost 4 bases and the V segment lost 8 bases, leaving 10 bases of the junction unmatched. Per germline, CDR1 SEHNR and CDR2 FQNEAQ (reference sequence). Here the CDR3 DNA reads TGTGCCAGCTCCCAGGGGGTCCGGGGCACCGGGGAGCTGTTTTTT. This sequence encodes CASSQGVRGTGELFF.

J is TRBJ2-4 and V is TRBV11-2; the D gene could be TRBD1 or TRBD2 (5 bases each). This CDR3 is 13 amino acids long. With 5 bases removed from V and 9 bases from J, the gap between germline ends came to 14 bases. From germline, CDR1 is SGHAT and CDR2 FQNNGV. The CDR3 sequence is CASSRDPGSIQYF. Here the CDR3 DNA reads TGTGCCAGCAGCAGGGACCCAGGGAGCATTCAGTACTTC.

The CDR3 sequence: CASSPSTLTSGRDHEQFF. Here the CDR3 DNA reads TGTGCCAGCAGTCCCTCGACCTTAACTAGCGGGAGGGACCATGAGCAGTTCTTC. The chain couples TRBV6-6 to TRBJ2-1, with TRBD2 matching 13 bases. After removal of 5 bases from V and 8 bases from J, the junction contained 15 bases not matched to a gene. Germline CDR1 MNHNY, CDR2 SVGAGI (reference sequence). This CDR3 contains 18 residues.

The rearrangement links TRBV3-1 (or the pseudogene TRBV3-2) to TRBJ2-7, with TRBD2 as a possible D gene (6 bases). Trimming shortened V by 1 base and J by 13 bases, and 14 bases separated the two germline ends. Germline CDR1 and CDR2: LGHDT and YNNKEL (reference sequence). The CDR3 has 12 residues. The CDR3 region is CASSQGSGPTYF. CDR3 nucleotides: TGTGCCAGCAGCCAAGGCAGCGGGCCCACCTACTTC.

V usage is TRBV5-1 and J usage is TRBJ2-5; D is perhaps TRBD2 (5 bases). Germline values: CDR1 SGHRS, CDR2 YFSETQ. This CDR3 region has 14 residues. Trimming removed 2 bases from V and 5 bases from J, with 13 bases in between. The CDR3 region has the DNA TGCGCCAGCAGCTTCAGTAGCGAGGTCGAGACCCAGTACTTC. Its protein is CASSFSSEVETQYF.

The V and J genes are TRBV24-1 and TRBJ2-2, with 11 bases aligning to TRBD2. The CDR3 is 18 residues long. Germline values: CDR1 KGHDR, CDR2 SFDVKD. V lost 0 bases, J lost 5 bases, and 7 bases stayed unmatched. DNA for the CDR3: TGTGCCACCAGTGATTTGGGGCTAGCGGGAGGTCGAACCGGGGAGCTGTTTTTT. Protein: CATSDLGLAGGRTGELFF.